This TCR beta chain is drawn from a study of cytomegalovirus exposure and HLA in healthy donors. Study-wide results and limits: In a later analysis, the majority of CMV-associated beta chains seemingly showed HLA restriction. Later analysis associated a missense DCLRE1C variant with TCR beta V- and J-gene trimming.

V lost 3 bases and J 1 base, leaving 11 bases between the germline ends. CDR3 length: 14 residues. Germline-derived CDR1 and CDR2 are SGHDT and YYEEEE. About this clone: Its antigen is not known.

Vbeta (60) and Jbeta (13) primers were used in the PCR. Libraries were prepared by immunoSEQ multiplex PCR; TCRdb keeps only in-frame clonotypes and omits some of them. This sample has under 35,000 clones, with about 60% found just once. The receptor's source is a man aged 45-60 years in good health and CMV-seropositive. What was sequenced was PBMCs. V usage is TRBV5-6 and J usage is TRBJ2-7, with a tentative D call TRBD2 (5 bases). The CDR3 sequence is CASSSGVSSYEQYF. CDR3 DNA sequence: TGTGCCAGCAGCTCCGGGGTGAGTTCCTACGAGCAGTACTTC.